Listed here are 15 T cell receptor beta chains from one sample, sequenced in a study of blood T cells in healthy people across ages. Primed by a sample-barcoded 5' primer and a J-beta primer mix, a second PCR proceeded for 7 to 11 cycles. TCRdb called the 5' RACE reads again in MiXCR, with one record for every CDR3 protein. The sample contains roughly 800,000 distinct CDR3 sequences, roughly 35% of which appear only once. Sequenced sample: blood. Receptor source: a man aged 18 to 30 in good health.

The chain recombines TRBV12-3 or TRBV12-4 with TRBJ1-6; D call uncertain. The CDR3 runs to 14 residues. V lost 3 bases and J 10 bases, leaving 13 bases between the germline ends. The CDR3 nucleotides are TGTGCCAGCAGTTTTGAGGGCGAGGGATCACCCCTCCACTTT. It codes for CASSFEGEGSPLHF.

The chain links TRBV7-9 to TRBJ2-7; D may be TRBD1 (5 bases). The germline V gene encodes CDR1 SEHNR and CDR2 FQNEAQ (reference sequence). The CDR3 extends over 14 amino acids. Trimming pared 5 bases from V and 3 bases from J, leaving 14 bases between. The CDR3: CASSMDTEFYEQYF. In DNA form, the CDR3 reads TGTGCCAGCAGCATGGACACCGAATTCTACGAGCAGTACTTC.

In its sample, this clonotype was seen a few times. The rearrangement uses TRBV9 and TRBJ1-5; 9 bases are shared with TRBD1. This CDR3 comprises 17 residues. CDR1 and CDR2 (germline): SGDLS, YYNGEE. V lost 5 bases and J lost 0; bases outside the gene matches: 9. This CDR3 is CASSREGQGYSNQPQHF. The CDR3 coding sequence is TGTGCCAGCAGTCGAGAGGGACAGGGCTATAGCAATCAGCCCCAGCATTTT.

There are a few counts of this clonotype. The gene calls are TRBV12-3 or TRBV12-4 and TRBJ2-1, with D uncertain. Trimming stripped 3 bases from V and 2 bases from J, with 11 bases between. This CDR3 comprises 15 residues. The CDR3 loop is CASSFGHGPYNEQFF. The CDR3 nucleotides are TGTGCCAGCAGTTTCGGCCACGGTCCCTACAATGAGCAGTTCTTC.

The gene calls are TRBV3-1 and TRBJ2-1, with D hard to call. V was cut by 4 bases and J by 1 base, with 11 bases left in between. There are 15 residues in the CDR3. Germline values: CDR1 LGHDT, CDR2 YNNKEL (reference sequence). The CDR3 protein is CASSPRHLSYNEQFF. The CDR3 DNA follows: TGTGCCAGCAGCCCCCGACATCTATCCTACAATGAGCAGTTCTTC.

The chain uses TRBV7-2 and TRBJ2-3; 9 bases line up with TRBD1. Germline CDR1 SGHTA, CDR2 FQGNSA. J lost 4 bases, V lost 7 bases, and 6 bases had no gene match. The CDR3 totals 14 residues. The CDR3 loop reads CASNRGHSADTQYF. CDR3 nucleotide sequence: TGTGCCAGCAACAGGGGGCATAGTGCAGATACGCAGTATTTT.

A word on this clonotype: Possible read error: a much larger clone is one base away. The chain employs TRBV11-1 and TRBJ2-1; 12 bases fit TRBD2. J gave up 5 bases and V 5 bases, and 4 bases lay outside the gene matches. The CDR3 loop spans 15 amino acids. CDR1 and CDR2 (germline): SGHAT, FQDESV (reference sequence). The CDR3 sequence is CASSRTSGAHNEQFF. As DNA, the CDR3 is TGTGCCAGCAGCCGGACTAGCGGGGCACACAATGAGCAGTTCTTC.

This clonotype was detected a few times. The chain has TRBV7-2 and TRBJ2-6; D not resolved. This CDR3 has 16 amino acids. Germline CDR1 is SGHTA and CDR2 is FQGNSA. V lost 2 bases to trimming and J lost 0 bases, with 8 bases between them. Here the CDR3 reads CASSLYGRSGANVLTF. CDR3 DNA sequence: TGTGCCAGCAGCTTATACGGACGCTCTGGGGCCAACGTCCTGACTTTC.

The CDR3 loop reads CASTSPGNGYTF. Here the CDR3 DNA reads TGTGCCAGCACCTCTCCAGGAAATGGCTACACCTTC. This chain joins TRBV12-3 or TRBV12-4 and TRBJ1-2; D not certain. V was pared by 7 bases and J by 6 bases, with 12 bases between. The CDR3 is 12 residues long.

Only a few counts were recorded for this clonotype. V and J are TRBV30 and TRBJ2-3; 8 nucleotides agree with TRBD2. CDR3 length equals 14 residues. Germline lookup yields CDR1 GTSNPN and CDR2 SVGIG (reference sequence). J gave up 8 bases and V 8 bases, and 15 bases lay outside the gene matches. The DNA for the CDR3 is TGTGCCGCCGAACGGGGGCCCCGGGGGGGTACGCAGTATTTT. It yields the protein CAAERGPRGGTQYF.

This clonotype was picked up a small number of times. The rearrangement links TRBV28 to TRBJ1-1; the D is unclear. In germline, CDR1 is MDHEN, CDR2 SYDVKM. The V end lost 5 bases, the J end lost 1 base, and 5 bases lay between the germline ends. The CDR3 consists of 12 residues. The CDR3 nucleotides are TGTGCCAGCAGTACGCCGAACACTGAAGCTTTCTTT. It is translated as CASSTPNTEAFF.

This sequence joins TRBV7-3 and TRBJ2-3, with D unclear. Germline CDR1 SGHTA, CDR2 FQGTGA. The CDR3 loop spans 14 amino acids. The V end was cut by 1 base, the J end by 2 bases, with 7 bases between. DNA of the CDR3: TGTGCCAGCAGCTTAAATGGCCCCACAGATACGCAGTATTTT. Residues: CASSLNGPTDTQYF.

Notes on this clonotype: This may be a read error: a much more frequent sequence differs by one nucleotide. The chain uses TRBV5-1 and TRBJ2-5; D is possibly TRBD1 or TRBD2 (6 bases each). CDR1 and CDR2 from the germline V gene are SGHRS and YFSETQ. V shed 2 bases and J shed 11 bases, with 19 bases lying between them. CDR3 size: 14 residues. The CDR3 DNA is TGCGCCAGCAGCTTCGGGGGCAAGGGCAATGAGCAGTACTTC. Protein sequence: CASSFGGKGNEQYF. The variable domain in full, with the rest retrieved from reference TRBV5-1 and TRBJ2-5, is KAGVTQTPRYLIKTRGQQVTLSCSPISGHRSVSWYQQTPGQGLQFLFEYFSETQRNKGNFPGRFSGRQFSNSRSEMNVSTLELGDSALYLCASSFGGKGNEQYFGPGTRLLVL.

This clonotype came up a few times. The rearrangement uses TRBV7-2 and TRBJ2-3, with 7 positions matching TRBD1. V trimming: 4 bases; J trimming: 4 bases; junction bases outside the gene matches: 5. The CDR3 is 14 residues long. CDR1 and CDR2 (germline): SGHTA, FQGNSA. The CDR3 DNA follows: TGTGCCAGCAGCTCCCGGGACAGCCCAGATACGCAGTATTTT. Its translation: CASSSRDSPDTQYF.

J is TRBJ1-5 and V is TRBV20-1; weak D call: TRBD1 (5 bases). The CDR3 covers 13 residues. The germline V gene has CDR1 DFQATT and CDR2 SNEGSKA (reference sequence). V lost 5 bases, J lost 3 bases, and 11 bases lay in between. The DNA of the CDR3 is TGCAGTGCTTTGGGGGACGCCAATCAGCCCCAGCATTTT. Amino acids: CSALGDANQPQHF.